This TCR beta chain is drawn from a study of long-term antiretroviral therapy in people with HIV. In germline, CDR1 is SQVTM, CDR2 ANQGSEA. The V and J ends lost 2 bases and 3 bases respectively, with 11 bases between them. The CDR3 has 13 residues. The assay used was immunoSEQ (version v3.0), run at survey level. TCRdb's copy holds only in-frame clones and misses some; the assay was immunoSEQ multiplex PCR. The repertoire holds 30,000 to 35,000 clones, with roughly 74% as singletons. The V gene is TRBV29-1, the J gene TRBJ2-7, with TRBD1 as a possible D gene (5 bases). The specimen was unsorted PBMCs, collected 3 years after starting antiretroviral therapy. This receptor was obtained from a middle-aged man with HIV. CDR3 coding DNA: TGCAGCGTTGAATGGGGTGACAGCTACGAGCAGTACTTC. Encoded protein: CSVEWGDSYEQYF.